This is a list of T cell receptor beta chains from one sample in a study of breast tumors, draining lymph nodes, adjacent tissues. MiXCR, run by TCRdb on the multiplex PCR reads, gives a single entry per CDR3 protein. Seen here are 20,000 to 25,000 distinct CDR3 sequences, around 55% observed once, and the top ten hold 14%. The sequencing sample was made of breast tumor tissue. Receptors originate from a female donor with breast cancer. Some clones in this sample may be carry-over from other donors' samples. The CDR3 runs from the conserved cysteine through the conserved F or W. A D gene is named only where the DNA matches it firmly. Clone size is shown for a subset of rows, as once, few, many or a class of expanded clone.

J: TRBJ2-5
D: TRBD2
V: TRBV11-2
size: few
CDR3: CASSPTGLAGGGETQYF
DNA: TGTGCCAGCAGCCCCACGGGACTAGCGGGAGGTGGAGAGACCCAGTACTTC

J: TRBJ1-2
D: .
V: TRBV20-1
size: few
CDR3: CSAHHVQRDGYTF
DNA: TGCAGTGCTCACCACGTTCAGCGGGATGGCTACACCTTC

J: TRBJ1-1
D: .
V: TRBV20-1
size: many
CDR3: CSARTDSLMNTEAFF
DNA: TGCAGTGCTAGGACCGACAGTTTAATGAACACTGAAGCTTTCTTT

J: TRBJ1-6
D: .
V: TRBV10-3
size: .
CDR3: CAISGQSSYNSPLHF
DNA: TGTGCCATCAGCGGACAGAGCTCCTATAATTCACCCCTCCACTTT

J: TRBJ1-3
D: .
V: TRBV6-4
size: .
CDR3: CASSDLTAASSGNTIYF
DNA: TGTGCCAGCAGTGACCTGACGGCCGCGAGCTCTGGAAACACCATATATTTT

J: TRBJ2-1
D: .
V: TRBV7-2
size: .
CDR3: CASSLDGRSDGRQFF
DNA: TGTGCCAGCAGCTTAGACGGCAGGAGCGATGGCAGGCAGTTCTTC

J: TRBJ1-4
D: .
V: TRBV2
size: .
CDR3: CASSEAPGGGEKLFF
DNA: TGTGCCAGCAGTGAAGCGCCAGGTGGGGGTGAAAAACTGTTTTTT

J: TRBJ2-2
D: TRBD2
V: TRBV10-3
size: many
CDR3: CAISEGSGSTGELFF
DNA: TGTGCCATCAGTGAAGGTAGCGGGAGCACCGGGGAGCTGTTTTTT

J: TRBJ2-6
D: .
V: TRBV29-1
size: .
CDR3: CSVFMAGLSGANVLTF
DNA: TGCAGCGTTTTTATGGCAGGTTTATCTGGGGCCAACGTCCTGACTTTC

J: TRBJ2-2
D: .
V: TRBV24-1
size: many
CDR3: CATAPRGVTGELFF
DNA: TGTGCCACCGCGCCCAGAGGCGTCACCGGGGAGCTGTTTTTT

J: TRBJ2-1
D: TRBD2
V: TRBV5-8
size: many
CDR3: CASSYSGRGDNEQFF
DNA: TGTGCCAGCAGCTATAGCGGGAGGGGAGACAATGAGCAGTTCTTC

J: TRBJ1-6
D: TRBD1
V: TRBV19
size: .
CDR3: CASSSGTGRSPLHF
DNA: TGTGCCAGTAGTTCCGGGACAGGGAGATCACCCCTCCACTTT

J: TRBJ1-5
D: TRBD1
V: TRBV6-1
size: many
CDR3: CASSGQGGNQPQHF
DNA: TGTGCCAGCAGTGGACAGGGGGGCAATCAGCCCCAGCATTTT

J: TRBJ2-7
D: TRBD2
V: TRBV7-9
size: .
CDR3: CASSLQLAGSYEQYF
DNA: TGTGCCAGCAGCTTACAACTAGCGGGCTCCTACGAGCAGTACTTC

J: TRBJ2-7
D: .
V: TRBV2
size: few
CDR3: CASSDNVSYEQYF
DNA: TGTGCCAGCAGTGACAACGTCTCCTACGAGCAGTACTTC

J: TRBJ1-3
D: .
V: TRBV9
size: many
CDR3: CASSVGPLAGNTIYF
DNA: TGTGCCAGCAGCGTAGGACCATTGGCTGGAAACACCATATATTTT

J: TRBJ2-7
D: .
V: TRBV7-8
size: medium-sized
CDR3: CASSEGRVYEQYF
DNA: TGTGCCAGCAGCGAAGGACGGGTCTACGAGCAGTACTTC

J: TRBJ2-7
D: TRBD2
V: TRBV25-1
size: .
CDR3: CASSRTSGLYEQCF
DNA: TGTGCCAGCAGCCGGACTAGCGGGCTCTACGAGCAGTGCTTC

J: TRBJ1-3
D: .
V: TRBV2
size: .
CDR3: CASSADSLNTIYF
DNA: TGTGCCAGCAGTGCCGACAGCCTAAACACCATATATTTT

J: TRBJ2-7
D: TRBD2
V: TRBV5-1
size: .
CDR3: CASSAGTSDYEQYF
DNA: TGCGCCAGCAGCGCCGGGACTAGCGACTACGAGCAGTACTTC

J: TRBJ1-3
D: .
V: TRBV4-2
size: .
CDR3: CASSQPWTEDAGNTIYF
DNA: TGTGCCAGCAGCCAACCTTGGACCGAGGACGCTGGAAACACCATATATTTT

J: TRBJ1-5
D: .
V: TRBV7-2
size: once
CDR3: CASSREPFNQPQHF
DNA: TGTGCCAGCAGCCGAGAGCCTTTCAATCAGCCCCAGCATTTT

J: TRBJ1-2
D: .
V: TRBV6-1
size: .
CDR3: CASSENIRDGYTF
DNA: TGTGCCAGCAGTGAAAATATCAGGGACGGCTACACCTTC

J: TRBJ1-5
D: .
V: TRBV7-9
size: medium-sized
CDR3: CASSLGWTDQGEPQHF
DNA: TGTGCCAGCAGCTTAGGTTGGACCGACCAAGGGGAGCCCCAGCATTTT

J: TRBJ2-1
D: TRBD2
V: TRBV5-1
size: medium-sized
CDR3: CASSPRTSYNEQFF
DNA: TGCGCCAGCAGCCCCCGGACTAGCTACAATGAGCAGTTCTTC

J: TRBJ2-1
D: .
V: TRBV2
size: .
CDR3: CASIMDREYNEQFF
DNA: TGTGCCAGCATTATGGACAGAGAGTACAATGAGCAGTTCTTC

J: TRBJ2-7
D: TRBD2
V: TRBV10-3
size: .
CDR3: CAISAAGVGEQYF
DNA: TGTGCCATCAGTGCGGCGGGGGTAGGAGAGCAGTACTTC

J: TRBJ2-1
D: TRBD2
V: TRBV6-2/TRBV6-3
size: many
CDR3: CASSSPSGRADNEQFF
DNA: TGTGCCAGCAGTTCCCCAAGCGGGAGGGCCGACAATGAGCAGTTCTTC

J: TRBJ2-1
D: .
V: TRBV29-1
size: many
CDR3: CSVWANEQFF
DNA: TGCAGCGTGTGGGCCAATGAGCAGTTCTTC

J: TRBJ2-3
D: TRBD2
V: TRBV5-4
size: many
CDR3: CASSQGGPRTDTQYF
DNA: TGTGCCAGCAGCCAGGGAGGGCCCCGCACAGATACGCAGTATTTT

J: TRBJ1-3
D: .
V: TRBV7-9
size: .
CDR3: CASSRSSGNTIYF
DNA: TGTGCCAGCAGCCGGAGCTCTGGAAACACCATATATTTT

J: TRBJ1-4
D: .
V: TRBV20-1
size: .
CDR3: CSARGSDEKLFF
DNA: TGCAGTGCCAGAGGGTCGGATGAAAAACTGTTTTTT

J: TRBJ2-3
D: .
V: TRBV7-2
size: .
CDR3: CASSLTRNTDTQYF
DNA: TGTGCCAGCAGCTTAACTAGAAACACAGATACGCAGTATTTT

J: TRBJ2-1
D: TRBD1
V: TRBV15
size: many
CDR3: CATSRAGDRGLNEQFF
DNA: TGTGCCACCAGCAGAGCAGGAGACAGGGGGCTTAATGAGCAGTTCTTC

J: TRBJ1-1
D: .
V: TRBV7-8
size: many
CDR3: CASSLAQNTEAFF
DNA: TGTGCCAGCAGCTTAGCCCAGAACACTGAAGCTTTCTTT

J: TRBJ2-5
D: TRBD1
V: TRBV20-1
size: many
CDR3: CSARDFRDRGRETQYF
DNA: TGCAGTGCTAGAGATTTTAGGGACAGGGGGCGTGAGACCCAGTACTTC

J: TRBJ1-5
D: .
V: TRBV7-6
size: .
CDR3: CASSWDDNQPQHF
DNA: TGTGCCAGCAGCTGGGACGACAATCAGCCCCAGCATTTT

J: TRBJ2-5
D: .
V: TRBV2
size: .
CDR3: CASGGVMRETQYF
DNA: TGTGCCAGCGGAGGGGTAATGAGGGAGACCCAGTACTTC

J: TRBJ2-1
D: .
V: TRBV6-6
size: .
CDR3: CASSPAGEQFF
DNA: TGTGCCAGCAGCCCCGCGGGTGAGCAGTTCTTC